The entry below describes one T cell receptor beta chain. TCRdb keeps only in-frame clones here, not all; method: immunoSEQ multiplex PCR. Seen here are 40,000 or so clones, nearly 70% observed once, and the top ten hold 13%. This sample stems from a study of cytotoxic CD8 clonotypes in ibrutinib-treated CLL. This clonotype was obtained from a human donor with chronic lymphocytic leukemia. The source material was PBMCs, sampled after 12 months of ibrutinib treatment.

The CDR3: CASSLTGWAGELFF. The CDR3 DNA is TGTGCCAGTAGTCTTACAGGGTGGGCCGGGGAGCTGTTTTTT. The chain employs TRBV19 and TRBJ2-2; D might be TRBD1 (6 bases). Trimming cost V 5 bases and J 6 bases, with 13 bases left between them. The CDR3 is 14 residues long. Germline values: CDR1 LNHDA, CDR2 SQIVND (reference sequence).